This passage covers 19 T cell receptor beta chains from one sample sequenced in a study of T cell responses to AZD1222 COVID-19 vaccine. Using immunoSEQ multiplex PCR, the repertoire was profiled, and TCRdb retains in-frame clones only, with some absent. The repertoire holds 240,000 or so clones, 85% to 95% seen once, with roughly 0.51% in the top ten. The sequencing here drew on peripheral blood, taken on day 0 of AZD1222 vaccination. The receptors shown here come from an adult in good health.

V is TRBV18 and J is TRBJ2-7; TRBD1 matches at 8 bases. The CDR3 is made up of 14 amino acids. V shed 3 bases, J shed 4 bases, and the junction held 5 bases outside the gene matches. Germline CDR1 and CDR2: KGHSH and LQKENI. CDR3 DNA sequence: TGTGCCAGCTCACCGCAGGGGGCGAGGTACGAGCAGTACTTC. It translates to CASSPQGARYEQYF.

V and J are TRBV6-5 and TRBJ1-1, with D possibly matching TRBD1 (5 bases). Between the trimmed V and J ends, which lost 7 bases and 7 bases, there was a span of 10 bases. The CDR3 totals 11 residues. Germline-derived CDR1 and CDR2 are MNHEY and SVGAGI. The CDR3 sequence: CASTWGSEAFF. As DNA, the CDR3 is TGTGCCAGCACCTGGGGCAGTGAAGCTTTCTTT.

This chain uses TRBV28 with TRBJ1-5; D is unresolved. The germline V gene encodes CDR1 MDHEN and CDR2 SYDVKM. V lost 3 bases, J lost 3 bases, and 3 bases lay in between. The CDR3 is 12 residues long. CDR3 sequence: CASSFSNQPQHF. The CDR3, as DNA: TGTGCCAGCAGTTTCTCCAATCAGCCCCAGCATTTT.

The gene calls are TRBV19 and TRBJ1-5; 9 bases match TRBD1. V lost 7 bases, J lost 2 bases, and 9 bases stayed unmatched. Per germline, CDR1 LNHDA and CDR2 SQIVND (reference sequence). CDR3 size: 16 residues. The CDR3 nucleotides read TGTGCCAGTACCTCGACAGGGGGAAGCGGCAATCAGCCCCAGCATTTT. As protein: CASTSTGGSGNQPQHF.

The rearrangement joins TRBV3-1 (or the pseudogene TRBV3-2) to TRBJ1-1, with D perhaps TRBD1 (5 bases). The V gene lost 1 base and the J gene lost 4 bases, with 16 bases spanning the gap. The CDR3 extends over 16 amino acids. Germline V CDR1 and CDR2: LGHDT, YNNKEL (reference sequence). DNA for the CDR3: TGTGCCAGCAGCCAAGTATCACAGGCGCCGAGCACTGAAGCTTTCTTT. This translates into CASSQVSQAPSTEAFF.

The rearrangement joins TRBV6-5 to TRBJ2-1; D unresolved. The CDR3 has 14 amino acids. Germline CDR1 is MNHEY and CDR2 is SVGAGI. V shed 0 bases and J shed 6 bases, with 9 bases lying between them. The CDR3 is CASSYSSAPNEQFF. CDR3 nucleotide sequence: TGTGCCAGCAGTTACTCAAGCGCTCCCAATGAGCAGTTCTTC.

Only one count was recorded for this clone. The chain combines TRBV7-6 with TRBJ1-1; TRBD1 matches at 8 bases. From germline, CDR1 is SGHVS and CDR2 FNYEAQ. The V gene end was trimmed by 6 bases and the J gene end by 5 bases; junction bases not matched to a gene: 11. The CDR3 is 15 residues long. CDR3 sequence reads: CASSSTRQGITEAFF. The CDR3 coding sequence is TGTGCCAGCAGTTCCACACGACAGGGGATAACTGAAGCTTTCTTT.

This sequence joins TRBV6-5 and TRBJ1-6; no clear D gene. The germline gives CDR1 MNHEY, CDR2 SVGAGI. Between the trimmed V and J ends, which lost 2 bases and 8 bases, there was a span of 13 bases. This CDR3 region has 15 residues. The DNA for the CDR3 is TGTGCCAGCAGTTACGTCGGGGTTTTTGATTCACCCCTCCACTTT. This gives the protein CASSYVGVFDSPLHF.

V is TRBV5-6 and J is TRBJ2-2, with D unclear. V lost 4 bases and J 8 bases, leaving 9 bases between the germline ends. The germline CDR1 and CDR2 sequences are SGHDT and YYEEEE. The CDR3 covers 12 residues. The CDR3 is CASSPRGGELFF. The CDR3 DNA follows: TGTGCCAGCAGCCCCCGTGGGGGGGAGCTGTTTTTT. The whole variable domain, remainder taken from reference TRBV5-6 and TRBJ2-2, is DAGVTQSPTHLIKTRGQQVTLRCSPKSGHDTVSWYQQALGQGPQFIFQYYEEEERQRGNFPDRFSGHQFPNYSSELNVNALLLGDSALYLCASSPRGGELFFGEGSRLTVL.

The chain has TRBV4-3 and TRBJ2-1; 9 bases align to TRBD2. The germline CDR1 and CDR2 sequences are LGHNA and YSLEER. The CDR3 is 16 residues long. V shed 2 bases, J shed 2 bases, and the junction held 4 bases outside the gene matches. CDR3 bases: TGCGCCAGCAGCCAAATAGCGGGAGAAACCTACAATGAGCAGTTCTTC. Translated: CASSQIAGETYNEQFF.

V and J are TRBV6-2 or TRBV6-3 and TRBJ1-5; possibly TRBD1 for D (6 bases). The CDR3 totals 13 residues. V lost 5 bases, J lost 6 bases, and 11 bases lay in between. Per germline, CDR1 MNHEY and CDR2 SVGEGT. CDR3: CASSRDTTQPQHF. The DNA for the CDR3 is TGTGCCAGCAGTCGGGACACAACTCAGCCCCAGCATTTT.

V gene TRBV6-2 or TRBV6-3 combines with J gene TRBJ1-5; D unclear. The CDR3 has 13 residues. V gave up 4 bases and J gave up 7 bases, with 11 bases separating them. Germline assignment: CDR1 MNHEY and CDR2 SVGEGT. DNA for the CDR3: TGTGCCAGCAGTTCCCTTCCATGGCAGCCCCAGCATTTT. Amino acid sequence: CASSSLPWQPQHF.

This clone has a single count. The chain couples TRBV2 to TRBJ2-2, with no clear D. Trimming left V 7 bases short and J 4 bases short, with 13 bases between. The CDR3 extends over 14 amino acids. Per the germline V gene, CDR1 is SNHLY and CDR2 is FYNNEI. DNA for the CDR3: TGTGCCAGCAATGGGAAGGCCCGCACCGGGGAGCTGTTTTTT. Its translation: CASNGKARTGELFF.

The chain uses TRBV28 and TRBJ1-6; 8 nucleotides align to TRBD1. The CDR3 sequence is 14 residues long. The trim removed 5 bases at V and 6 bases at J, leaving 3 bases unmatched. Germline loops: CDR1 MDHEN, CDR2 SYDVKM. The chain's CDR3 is CASSRDRFNSPLHF. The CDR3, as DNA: TGTGCCAGCAGTAGGGACAGGTTTAATTCACCCCTCCACTTT.

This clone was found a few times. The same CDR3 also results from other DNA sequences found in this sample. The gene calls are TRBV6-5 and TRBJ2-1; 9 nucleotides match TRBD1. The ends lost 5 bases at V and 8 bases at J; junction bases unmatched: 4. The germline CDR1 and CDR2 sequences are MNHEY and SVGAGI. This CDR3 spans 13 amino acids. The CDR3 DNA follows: TGTGCCAGCAGTCAGGACAGGGGTTATGAGCAGTTCTTC. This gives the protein CASSQDRGYEQFF.

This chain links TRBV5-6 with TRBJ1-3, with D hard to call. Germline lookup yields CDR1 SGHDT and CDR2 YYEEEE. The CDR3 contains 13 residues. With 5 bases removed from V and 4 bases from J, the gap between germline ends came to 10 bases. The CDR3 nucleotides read TGTGCCAGCAGTCAGGCCTACGGAAACACCATATATTTT. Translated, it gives CASSQAYGNTIYF.

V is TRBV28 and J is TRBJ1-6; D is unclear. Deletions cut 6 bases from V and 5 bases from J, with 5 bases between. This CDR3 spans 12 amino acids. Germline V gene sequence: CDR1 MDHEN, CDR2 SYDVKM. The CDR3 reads CASSRHNSPLHF. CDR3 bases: TGTGCCAGCAGCCGACATAATTCACCCCTCCACTTT.

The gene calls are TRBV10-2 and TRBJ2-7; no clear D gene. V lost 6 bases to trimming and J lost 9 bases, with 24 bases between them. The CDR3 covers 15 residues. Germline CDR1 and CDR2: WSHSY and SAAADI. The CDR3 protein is CASRETPGRRRGQYF. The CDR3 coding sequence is TGCGCCAGCAGAGAAACCCCTGGGCGGCGGCGTGGGCAGTACTTC.

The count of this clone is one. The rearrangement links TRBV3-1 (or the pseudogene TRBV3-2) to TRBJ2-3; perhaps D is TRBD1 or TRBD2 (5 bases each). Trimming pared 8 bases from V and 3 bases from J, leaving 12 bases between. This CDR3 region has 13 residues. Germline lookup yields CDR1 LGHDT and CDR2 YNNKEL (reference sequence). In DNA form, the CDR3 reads TGTGCCAGCGGGGGTCGCGGAACAGATACGCAGTATTTT. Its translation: CASGGRGTDTQYF.